This entry lists 9 T cell receptor beta chains sequenced from one sample in a study of STAT5B mutations in CD4+ large granular lymphocyte leukemia. Assay used: immunoSEQ multiplex PCR; TCRdb lists only in-frame clones, some missing. The sample has about 34,000 clones, 69% seen once. The specimen sequenced was CD4+ T cells from blood buffy coats. The receptors here all came from a human donor in good health.

The rearrangement uses TRBV4-1 and TRBJ1-5; D may be TRBD1 (6 bases). V was clipped by 3 bases and J by 7 bases, with 16 bases between them. Germline values: CDR1 MGHRA, CDR2 YSYEKL. The CDR3 totals 15 residues. DNA of the CDR3: TGCGCCAGCAGCCACTCCGACCGGGGGGCCCAGCCCCAGCATTTT. Protein product: CASSHSDRGAQPQHF.

V and J are TRBV5-6 and TRBJ1-2, with TRBD1 matching 10 bases. Germline V lookup: CDR1 SGHDT, CDR2 YYEEEE. Losses at the gene ends were 2 bases for V and 8 bases for J; bases not matched to a gene: 9. This CDR3 region has 15 residues. Written as DNA, the CDR3 is TGTGCCAGCAGCTTCGGGACAGGGGAGGTCGGGGGCTACACCTTC. It encodes CASSFGTGEVGGYTF.

The chain employs TRBV28 and TRBJ2-7; D assignment may be TRBD1 or TRBD2 (6 bases each). The CDR3 covers 13 residues. Trimming removed 7 bases at V and 7 bases at J, with 17 bases between. Germline V CDR1 and CDR2: MDHEN, SYDVKM. The CDR3 sequence is CASTERGAKEQYF. The CDR3 DNA reads TGTGCCAGCACCGAGAGGGGGGCGAAGGAGCAGTACTTC.

The V and J genes are TRBV5-6 and TRBJ2-7; D uncertain. CDR3 length equals 13 residues. Germline CDR1 reads SGHDT; CDR2 reads YYEEEE. V lost 5 bases to trimming and J lost 6 bases, with 15 bases between them. The CDR3 nucleotides are TGTGCCAGCAGTTTAACAAGGGATACCGAGCAGTACTTC. Translation gives CASSLTRDTEQYF.

This clone has just a few counts. This rearrangement joins TRBV5-1 to TRBJ2-3; D unresolved. Trimming stripped 7 bases from V and 3 bases from J, with 18 bases between. Germline CDR1 is SGHRS and CDR2 is YFSETQ. This CDR3 is built from 15 residues. CDR3 loop: CASGVGNLGTDTQYF. The DNA for the CDR3 is TGCGCCAGCGGTGTGGGGAATCTGGGGACAGATACGCAGTATTTT.

The rearrangement joins TRBV27 to TRBJ2-7; 10 nucleotides agree with TRBD1. In germline, CDR1 is MNHEY, CDR2 SMNVEV (reference sequence). There are 16 residues in the CDR3. J lost 3 bases, V lost 6 bases, and 11 bases had no gene match. The chain's CDR3 is CASRRARDRGIYEQYF. The DNA for the CDR3 is TGTGCCAGCAGAAGGGCTCGGGACAGGGGAATCTACGAGCAGTACTTC.

V is TRBV5-4 and J is TRBJ2-6; D possibly corresponds to TRBD2 (5 bases). Germline CDR1 and CDR2: SGHNT and YYREEE (reference sequence). Trimming took 6 bases from V and 2 from J, leaving 12 bases between them. The CDR3 runs 15 residues. The CDR3 DNA reads as TGTGCCAGCACCGGCTTCGGGGCTGGGGCCAACGTCCTGACTTTC. This sequence encodes CASTGFGAGANVLTF.

The sample holds a few counts of this clone. The chain employs TRBV5-1 and TRBJ2-7, with TRBD2 identical over 13 bases. Germline V gene sequence: CDR1 SGHRS, CDR2 YFSETQ. Trimming at V came to 0 bases and at J to 6 bases, leaving 0 bases not matched to a gene. This CDR3 spans 14 amino acids. The CDR3 loop reads CASSLGTSGGEQYF. The DNA for the CDR3 is TGCGCCAGCAGCTTGGGGACTAGCGGGGGCGAGCAGTACTTC.

V and J are TRBV12-5 and TRBJ1-6, with 7 bases aligning to TRBD1. J gave up 7 bases and V 6 bases, and 6 bases lay outside the gene matches. Germline V lookup: CDR1 LGHNT, CDR2 FRNRAP. The CDR3 loop spans 14 amino acids. In DNA form, the CDR3 reads TGTGCTAGTGGGGAGGGGGCTCGAAATTCACCCCTCCACTTT. Its protein is CASGEGARNSPLHF.